This T cell receptor (beta chain) was sequenced in a study of vaccination effects on CD4 cells after COVID-19. The method was immunoSEQ multiplex PCR; TCRdb's version includes in-frame clones alone and lacks a portion of them. The sample yields about 45,000 clones, roughly four fifths seen once. After expansion with viral peptide pools in the ViraFEST assay, antigen-specific CD4+ T cells were sequenced. Following 10 days of culture, CD4+ T cells were isolated. The person had a PCR-confirmed SARS-CoV-2 infection during March to December 2020. Half-medium changes using IL-2 medium occurred on days 3 and 7. Study outcomes and limitations: After vaccination, at late timepoints, clones induced by infection and by vaccine contracted markedly. Convalescent patients were scarce in the study, and it lacked early post-infection timepoints.

About this clone itself: What it recognizes is unknown.

The sample consisted of CD4+ T cells from PBMCs cultured with a peptide pool, taken before COVID-19 vaccination. The origin of this receptor is a human donor who had a prior SARS-CoV-2 infection.

The CDR3 DNA sequence: TGTGCCAGCTCACCGGATAATTACAATGAGCAGTTCTTC. Translated, it gives CASSPDNYNEQFF. The V and J genes are TRBV18 and TRBJ2-1, with D hard to call. Deletions cut 3 bases from V and 4 bases from J, with 7 bases between. CDR1 and CDR2 from the germline V gene are KGHSH and LQKENI. This CDR3 contains 13 residues.